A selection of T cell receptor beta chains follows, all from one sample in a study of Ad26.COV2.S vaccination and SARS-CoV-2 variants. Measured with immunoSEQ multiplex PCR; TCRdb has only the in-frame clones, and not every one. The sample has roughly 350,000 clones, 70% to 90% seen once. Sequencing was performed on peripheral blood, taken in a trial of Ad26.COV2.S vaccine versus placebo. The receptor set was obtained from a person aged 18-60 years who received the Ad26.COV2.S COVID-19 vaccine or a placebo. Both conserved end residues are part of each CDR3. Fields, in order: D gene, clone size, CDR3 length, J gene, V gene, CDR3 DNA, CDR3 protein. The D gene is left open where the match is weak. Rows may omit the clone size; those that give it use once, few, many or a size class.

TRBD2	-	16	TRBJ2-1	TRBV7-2	TGTGCCAGCACCTTAATTGCGACTAGCGGGAGTTATGAGCAGTTCTTC	CASTLIATSGSYEQFF
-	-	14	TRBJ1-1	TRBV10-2	TGCGCCAGCAGTGAGAGTCAGCGGAACACTGAAGCTTTCTTT	CASSESQRNTEAFF
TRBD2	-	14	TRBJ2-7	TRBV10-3	TGTGCCATCAGTGGGACTAGCGGCTCCTACGAGCAGTACTTC	CAISGTSGSYEQYF
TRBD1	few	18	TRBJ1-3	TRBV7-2	TGTGCCAGCAGCTTAGTGGACAGGGGGCCTCCCTCTGGAAACACCATATATTTT	CASSLVDRGPPSGNTIYF
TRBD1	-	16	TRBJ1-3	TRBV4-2	TGTGCCAGCGGGCGACAGGGATTGAGCTCTGGAAACACCATATATTTT	CASGRQGLSSGNTIYF
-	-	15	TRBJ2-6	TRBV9	TGTGCCAGCAGCGTCCTGGGCTCTGGGGCCAACGTCCTGACTTTC	CASSVLGSGANVLTF
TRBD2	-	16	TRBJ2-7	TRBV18	TGTGCCAGCTCACCCCGATTAGCGGGAGCGGGCTACGAGCAGTACTTC	CASSPRLAGAGYEQYF
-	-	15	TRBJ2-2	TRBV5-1	TGCGCCAGCAGCTTAACGGGAACGAACACCGGGGAGCTGTTTTTT	CASSLTGTNTGELFF
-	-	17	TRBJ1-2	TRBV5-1	TGCGCCAGCAGCTTGGGGGCCAGCATCCGGGCTAACTATGGCTACACCTTC	CASSLGASIRANYGYTF
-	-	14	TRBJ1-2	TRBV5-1	TGCGCCAGCAGCTTAAGGGGGGGTCAGTATGGCTACACCTTC	CASSLRGGQYGYTF
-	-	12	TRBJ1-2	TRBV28	TGTGCCAGCAGTTTCCAGGTCTATGGCTACACCTTC	CASSFQVYGYTF
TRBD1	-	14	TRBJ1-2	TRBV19	TGTGCCAGTACCGGGGACAGCCATAACTATGGCTACACCTTC	CASTGDSHNYGYTF
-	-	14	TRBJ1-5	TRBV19	TGTGCCAGTAACCCCGGGGACCTTAGGCAGCCCCAGCATTTT	CASNPGDLRQPQHF
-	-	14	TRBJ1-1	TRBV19	TGTGCCAGTAGTATAGTAGCACTGAACACTGAAGCTTTCTTT	CASSIVALNTEAFF